The present entry profiles one T cell receptor (beta chain) with its context. Its specificity is not known. Ophthalmopathy donors showed moderate-to-severe activity, CAS ≥3, NOSPECS ≥4 and a duration under 3 months. PBMCs stemmed from around 9.1 ml of fresh peripheral blood. These data belong to a study of Graves' ophthalmopathy and Graves' hyperthyroidism. The study's findings and limits: A 13-signature model separated ophthalmopathy from stable hyperthyroidism, just over 85% sensitivity, 80% to 83% specificity. Clonotypes were expanded in thyroid at above 0.001 frequency, and most also appeared in blood.

V shed 3 bases and J shed 2 bases, with 14 bases lying between them. The CDR3 covers 15 residues. CDR1 and CDR2 from the germline V gene are PRHDT and FYEKMQ (reference sequence). TCR beta CDR3 amplification used RNA transcripts. The workflow started with a first-round RT-PCR run with HTBI primers and then moved on to a second-round multiplex PCR. One entry per CDR3 protein, called by TCRdb with MiXCR from the multiplex PCR reads. The table has 300,000 or so distinct CDR3 sequences, 17% seen once; the top ten hold 10% to 15%. The rearrangement links TRBV13 to TRBJ2-7; D is perhaps TRBD2 (5 bases). The sequence derives from an adult man with Graves' ophthalmopathy. The specimen sequenced was peripheral blood. The CDR3 DNA reads as TGTGCCAGCAGCTTTTACGATGCGGGTCCCTACGAGCAGTACTTC. Translating it yields CASSFYDAGPYEQYF. The variable domain in full, completed from reference TRBV13 and TRBJ2-7, reads AAGVIQSPRHLIKEKRETATLKCYPIPRHDTVYWYQQGPGQDPQFLISFYEKMQSDKGSIPDRFSAQQFSDYHSELNMSSLELGDSALYFCASSFYDAGPYEQYFGPGTRLTVT.